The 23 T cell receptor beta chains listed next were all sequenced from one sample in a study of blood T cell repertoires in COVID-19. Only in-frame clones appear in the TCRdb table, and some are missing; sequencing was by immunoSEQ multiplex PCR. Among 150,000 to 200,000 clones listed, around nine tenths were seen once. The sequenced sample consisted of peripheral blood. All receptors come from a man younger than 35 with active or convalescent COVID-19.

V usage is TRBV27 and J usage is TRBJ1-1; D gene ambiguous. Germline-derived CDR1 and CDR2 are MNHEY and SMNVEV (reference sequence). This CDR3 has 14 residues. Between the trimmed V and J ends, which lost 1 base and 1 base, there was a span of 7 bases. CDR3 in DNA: TGTGCCAGCAGTTTATTGGGAGGGAACACTGAAGCTTTCTTT. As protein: CASSLLGGNTEAFF.

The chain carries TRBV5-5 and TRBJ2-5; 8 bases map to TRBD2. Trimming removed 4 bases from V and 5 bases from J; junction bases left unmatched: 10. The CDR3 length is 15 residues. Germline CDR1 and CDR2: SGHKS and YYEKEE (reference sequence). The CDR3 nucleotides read TGTGCCAGCAGCCACCAGCGGGAGTATGGTGAGACCCAGTACTTC. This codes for CASSHQREYGETQYF. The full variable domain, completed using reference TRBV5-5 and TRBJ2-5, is DAGVTQSPTHLIKTRGQQVTLRCSPISGHKSVSWYQQVLGQGPQFIFQYYEKEERGRGNFPDRFSARQFPNYSSELNVNALLLGDSALYLCASSHQREYGETQYFGPGTRLLVL.

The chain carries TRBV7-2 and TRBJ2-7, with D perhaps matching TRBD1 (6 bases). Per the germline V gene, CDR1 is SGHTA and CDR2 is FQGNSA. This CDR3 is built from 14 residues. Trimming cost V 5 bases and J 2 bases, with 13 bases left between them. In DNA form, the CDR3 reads TGTGCCAGCAGCGCACCCGACAGGCCCTACGAGCAGTACTTC. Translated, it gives CASSAPDRPYEQYF.

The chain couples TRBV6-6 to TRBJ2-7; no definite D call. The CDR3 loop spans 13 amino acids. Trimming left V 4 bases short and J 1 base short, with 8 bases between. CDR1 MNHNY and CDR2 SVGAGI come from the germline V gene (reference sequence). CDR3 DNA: TGTGCCAGCAGTTCGCAGGCATCCTACGAGCAGTACTTC. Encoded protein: CASSSQASYEQYF.

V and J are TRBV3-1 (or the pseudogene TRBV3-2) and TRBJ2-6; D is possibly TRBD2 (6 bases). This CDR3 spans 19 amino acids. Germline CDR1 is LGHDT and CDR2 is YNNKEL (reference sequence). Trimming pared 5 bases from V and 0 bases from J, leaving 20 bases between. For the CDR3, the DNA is TGTGCCAGCAGCTTGGGGGGAATGCGCATGCACTCTGGGGCCAACGTCCTGACTTTC. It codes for CASSLGGMRMHSGANVLTF.

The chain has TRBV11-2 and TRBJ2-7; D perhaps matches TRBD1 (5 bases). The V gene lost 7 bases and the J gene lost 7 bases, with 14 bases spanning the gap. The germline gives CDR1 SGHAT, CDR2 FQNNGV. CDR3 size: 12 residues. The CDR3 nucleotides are TGTGCCAGCACCGATCAGGGTTATGAGCAGTACGTC. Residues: CASTDQGYEQYV.

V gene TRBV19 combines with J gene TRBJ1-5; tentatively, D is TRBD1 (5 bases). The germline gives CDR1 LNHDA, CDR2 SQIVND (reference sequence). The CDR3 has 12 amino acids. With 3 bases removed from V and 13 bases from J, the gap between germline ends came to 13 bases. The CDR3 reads CASSIGGAGQHF. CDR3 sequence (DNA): TGTGCCAGTAGTATTGGAGGGGCAGGTCAGCATTTT. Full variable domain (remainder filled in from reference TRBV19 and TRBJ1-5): DGGITQSPKYLFRKEGQNVTLSCEQNLNHDAMYWYRQDPGQGLRLIYYSQIVNDFQKGDIAEGYSVSREKKESFPLTVTSAQKNPTAFYLCASSIGGAGQHFGDGTRLSIL.

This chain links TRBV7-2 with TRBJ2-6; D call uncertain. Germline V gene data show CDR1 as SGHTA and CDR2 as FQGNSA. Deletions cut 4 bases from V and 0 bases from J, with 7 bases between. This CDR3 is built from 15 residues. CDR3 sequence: CASSSRRSGANVLTF. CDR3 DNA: TGTGCCAGCAGCTCGAGGCGCTCTGGGGCCAACGTCCTGACTTTC.

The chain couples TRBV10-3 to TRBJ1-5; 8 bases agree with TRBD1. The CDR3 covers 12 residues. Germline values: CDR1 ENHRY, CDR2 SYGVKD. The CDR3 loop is CGTSTGDQPQHF. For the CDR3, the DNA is TGTGGGACCTCGACAGGGGATCAGCCCCAGCATTTT.

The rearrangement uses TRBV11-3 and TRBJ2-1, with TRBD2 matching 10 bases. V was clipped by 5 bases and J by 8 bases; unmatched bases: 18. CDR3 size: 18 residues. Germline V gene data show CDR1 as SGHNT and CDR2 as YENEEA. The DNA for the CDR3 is TGTGCCAGCAGCCCTAGTTGGGAAGCGGGAGGGCCTTGGGATGAGCAGTTCTTC. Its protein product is CASSPSWEAGGPWDEQFF.

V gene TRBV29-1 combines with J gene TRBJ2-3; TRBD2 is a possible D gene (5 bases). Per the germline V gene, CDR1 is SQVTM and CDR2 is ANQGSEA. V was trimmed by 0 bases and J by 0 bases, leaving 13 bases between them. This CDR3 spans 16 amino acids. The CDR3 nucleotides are TGCAGCGTTGAAGATTTCGAGCGGACTAGCACAGATACGCAGTATTTT. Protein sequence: CSVEDFERTSTDTQYF.

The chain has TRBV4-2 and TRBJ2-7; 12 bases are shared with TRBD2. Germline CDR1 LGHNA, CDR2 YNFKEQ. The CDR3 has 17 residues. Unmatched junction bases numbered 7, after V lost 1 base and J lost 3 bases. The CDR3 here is CASSQVGGLAGIYEQYF. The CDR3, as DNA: TGTGCCAGCAGCCAAGTCGGTGGACTAGCGGGAATCTACGAGCAGTACTTC.

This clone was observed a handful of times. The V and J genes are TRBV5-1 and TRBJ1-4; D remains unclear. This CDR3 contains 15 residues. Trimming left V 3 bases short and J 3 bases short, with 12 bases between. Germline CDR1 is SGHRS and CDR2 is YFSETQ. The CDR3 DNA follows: TGCGCCAGCAGCTCCGGATTAGCGTCTAATGAAAAACTGTTTTTT. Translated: CASSSGLASNEKLFF.

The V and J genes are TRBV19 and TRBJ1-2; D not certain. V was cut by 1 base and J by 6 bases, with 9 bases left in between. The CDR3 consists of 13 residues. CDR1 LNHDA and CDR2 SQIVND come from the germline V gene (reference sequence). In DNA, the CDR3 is TGTGCCAGTAGTATAGCTGCTCAGGATGGCTACACCTTC. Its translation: CASSIAAQDGYTF.

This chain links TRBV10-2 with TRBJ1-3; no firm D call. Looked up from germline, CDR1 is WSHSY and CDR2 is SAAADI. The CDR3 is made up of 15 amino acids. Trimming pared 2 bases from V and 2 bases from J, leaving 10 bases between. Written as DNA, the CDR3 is TGCGCCAGCAGTGAGCCGAGGGAGGCTGGAAACACCATATATTTT. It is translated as CASSEPREAGNTIYF.

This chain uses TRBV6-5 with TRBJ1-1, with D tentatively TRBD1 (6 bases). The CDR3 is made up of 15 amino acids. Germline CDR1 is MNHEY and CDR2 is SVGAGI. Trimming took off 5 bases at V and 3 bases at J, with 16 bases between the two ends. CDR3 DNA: TGTGCCAGCAGTACGACAGGCTTGGTTCACACTGAAGCTTTCTTT. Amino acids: CASSTTGLVHTEAFF.

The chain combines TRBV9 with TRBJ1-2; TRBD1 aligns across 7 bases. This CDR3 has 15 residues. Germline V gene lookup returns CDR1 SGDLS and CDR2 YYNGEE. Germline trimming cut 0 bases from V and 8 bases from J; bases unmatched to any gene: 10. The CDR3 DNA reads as TGTGCCAGCAGCGTAGCTGTAGGGACAGTCGAAGGCTACACCTTC. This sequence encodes CASSVAVGTVEGYTF.

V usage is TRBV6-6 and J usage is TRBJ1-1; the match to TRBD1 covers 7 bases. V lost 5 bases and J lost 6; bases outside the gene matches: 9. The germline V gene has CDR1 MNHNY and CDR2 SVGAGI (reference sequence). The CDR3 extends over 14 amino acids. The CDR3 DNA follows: TGTGCCAGCAGTAGACCCGGACAGGCCCCTGAAGCTTTCTTT. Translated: CASSRPGQAPEAFF.

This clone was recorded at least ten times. CDR3 bases: TGTGCCAGCAGCCAGCCCGGGGCTGGGGCCAACGTCCTGACTTTC. Protein sequence: CASSQPGAGANVLTF. The chain is built from TRBV5-4 and TRBJ2-6; tentatively, D is TRBD2 (5 bases). The V and J ends lost 4 bases and 2 bases respectively, with 10 bases between them. Germline V CDR1 and CDR2: SGHNT, YYREEE (reference sequence). The length of the CDR3 is 15 residues.

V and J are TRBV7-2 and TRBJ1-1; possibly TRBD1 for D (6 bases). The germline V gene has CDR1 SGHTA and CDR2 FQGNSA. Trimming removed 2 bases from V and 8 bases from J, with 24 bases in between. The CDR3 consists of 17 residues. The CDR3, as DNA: TGTGCCAGCAGCTTAAGCGCCGGGAGGACAGCCGGCTTCGAAGCTTTCTTT. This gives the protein CASSLSAGRTAGFEAFF.

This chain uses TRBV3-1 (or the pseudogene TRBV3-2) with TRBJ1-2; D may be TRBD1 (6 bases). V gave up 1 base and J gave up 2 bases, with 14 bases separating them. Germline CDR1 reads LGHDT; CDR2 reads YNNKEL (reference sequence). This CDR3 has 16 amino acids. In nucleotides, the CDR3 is TGTGCCAGCAGCCAAGTTAACACAGGGTTAAACTATGGCTACACCTTC. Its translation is CASSQVNTGLNYGYTF.

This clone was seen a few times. The CDR3 bases are TGTGCCAGTAGTCAAGCCGGGGAGGGGAATCAGCCCCAGCATTTT. It encodes CASSQAGEGNQPQHF. The chain combines TRBV7-9 with TRBJ1-5; TRBD1 is a possible D gene (5 bases). The CDR3 runs to 15 residues. Germline V gene sequence: CDR1 SEHNR, CDR2 FQNEAQ (reference sequence). Trimming took off 9 bases at V and 4 bases at J, with 19 bases between the two ends.

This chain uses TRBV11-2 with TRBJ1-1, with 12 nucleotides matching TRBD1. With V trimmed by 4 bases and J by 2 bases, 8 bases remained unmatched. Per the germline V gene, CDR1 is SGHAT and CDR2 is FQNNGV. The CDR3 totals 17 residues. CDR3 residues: CASSWDRDRGLNTEAFF. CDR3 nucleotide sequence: TGTGCCAGCAGCTGGGACCGGGACAGGGGGCTAAACACTGAAGCTTTCTTT.